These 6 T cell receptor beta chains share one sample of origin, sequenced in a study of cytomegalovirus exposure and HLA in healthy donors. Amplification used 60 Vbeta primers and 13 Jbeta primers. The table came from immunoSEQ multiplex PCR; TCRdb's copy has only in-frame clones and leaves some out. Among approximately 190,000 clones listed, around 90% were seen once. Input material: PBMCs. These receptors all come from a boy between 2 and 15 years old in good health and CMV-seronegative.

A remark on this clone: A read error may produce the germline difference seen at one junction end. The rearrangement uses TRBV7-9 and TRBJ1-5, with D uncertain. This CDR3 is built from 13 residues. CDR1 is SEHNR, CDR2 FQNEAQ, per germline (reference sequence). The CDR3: CSSSPVAPQPQHF. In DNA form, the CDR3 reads TGTTCCAGCAGCCCCGTAGCGCCTCAGCCCCAGCATTTT.

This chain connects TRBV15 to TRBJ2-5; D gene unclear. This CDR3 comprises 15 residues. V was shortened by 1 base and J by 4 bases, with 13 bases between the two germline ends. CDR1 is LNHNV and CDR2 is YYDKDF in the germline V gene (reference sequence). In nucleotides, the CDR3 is TGTGCCACCAGCAGAGCTCCACAATCGATAGAGACCCAGTACTTC. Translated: CATSRAPQSIETQYF.

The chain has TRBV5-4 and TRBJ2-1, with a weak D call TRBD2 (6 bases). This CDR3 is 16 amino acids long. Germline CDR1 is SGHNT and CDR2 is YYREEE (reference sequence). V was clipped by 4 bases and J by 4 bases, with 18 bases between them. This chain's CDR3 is CASSRGETNPYNEQFF. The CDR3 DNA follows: TGTGCCAGCAGCCGCGGGGAGACTAACCCTTACAATGAGCAGTTCTTC.

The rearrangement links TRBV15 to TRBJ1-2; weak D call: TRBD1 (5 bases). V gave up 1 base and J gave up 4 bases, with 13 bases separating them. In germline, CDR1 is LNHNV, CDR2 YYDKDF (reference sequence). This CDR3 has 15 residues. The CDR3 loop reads CATSRGGVVSYGYTF. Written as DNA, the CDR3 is TGTGCCACCAGCAGAGGGGGGGTCGTAAGCTATGGCTACACCTTC.

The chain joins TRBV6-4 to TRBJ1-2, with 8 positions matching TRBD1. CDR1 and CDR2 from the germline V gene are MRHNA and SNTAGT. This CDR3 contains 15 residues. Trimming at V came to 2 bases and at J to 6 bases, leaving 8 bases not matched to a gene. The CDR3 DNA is TGTGCCAGCAGTGACACAGGGGGTCGCCCCCATGGCTACACCTTC. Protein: CASSDTGGRPHGYTF.

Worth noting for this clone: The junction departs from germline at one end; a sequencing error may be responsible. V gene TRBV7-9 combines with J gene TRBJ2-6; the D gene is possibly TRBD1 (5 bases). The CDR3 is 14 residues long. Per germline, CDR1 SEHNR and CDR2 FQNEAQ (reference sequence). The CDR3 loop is CSSTPWGGANVLTF. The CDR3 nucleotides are TGTTCCAGCACCCCCTGGGGCGGGGCCAACGTCCTGACTTTC.